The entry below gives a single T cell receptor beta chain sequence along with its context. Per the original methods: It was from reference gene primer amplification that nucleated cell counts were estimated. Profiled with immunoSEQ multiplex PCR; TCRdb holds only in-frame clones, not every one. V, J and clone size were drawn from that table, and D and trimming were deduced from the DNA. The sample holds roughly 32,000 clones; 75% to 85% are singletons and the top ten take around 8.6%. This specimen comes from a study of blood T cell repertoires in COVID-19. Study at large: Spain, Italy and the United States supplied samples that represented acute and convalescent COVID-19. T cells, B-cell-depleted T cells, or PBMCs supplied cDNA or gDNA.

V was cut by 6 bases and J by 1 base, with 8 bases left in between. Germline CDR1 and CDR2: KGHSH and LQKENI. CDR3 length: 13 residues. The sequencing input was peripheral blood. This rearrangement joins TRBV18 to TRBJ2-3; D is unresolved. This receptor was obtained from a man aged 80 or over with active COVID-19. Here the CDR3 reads CASSLTGTDTQYF. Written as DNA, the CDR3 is TGTGCCAGCTCGCTTACAGGCACAGATACGCAGTATTTT.